These 21 T cell receptor beta chains were sequenced from one sample in a study of TIL therapy for anti-PD-1-resistant metastatic lung cancer. The libraries were made with immunoSEQ v3. Sequencing used immunoSEQ multiplex PCR; TCRdb keeps in-frame clones, though not all of them. The sample includes 50,000 to 70,000 clones, about 69% of them seen just once. Indicated time point: pre-treatment sample, taken before nivolumab and TIL therapy. Sequencing was performed on blood, taken at baseline. These receptors were obtained from a person between 30 and 80 years old with non-small cell lung cancer.

The chain uses TRBV5-5 and TRBJ2-7; TRBD2 is a possible D gene (5 bases). The CDR3 runs 16 residues. V was trimmed by 2 bases and J by 1 base, leaving 16 bases between them. CDR1 and CDR2 from the germline V gene are SGHKS and YYEKEE (reference sequence). Here the CDR3 reads CASSFAGIPLSYEQYF. The CDR3 region has the DNA TGTGCCAGCAGCTTTGCCGGGATTCCACTATCCTACGAGCAGTACTTC.

The CDR3 region has the DNA TGCAGCGCCGAGACAGGGGGCGCGGAGACCCAGTACTTC. It encodes CSAETGGAETQYF. The chain employs TRBV29-1 and TRBJ2-5; TRBD1 aligns across 10 bases. Looked up from germline, CDR1 is SQVTM and CDR2 is ANQGSEA. CDR3 length equals 13 residues. Trimming at V came to 7 bases and at J to 5 bases, leaving 7 bases not matched to a gene.

This clone was detected once. The J gene is TRBJ2-6, the V gene TRBV6-1, with 7 bases aligning to TRBD2. Germline assignment: CDR1 MNHNS and CDR2 SASEGT. V was clipped by 8 bases and J by 4 bases; unmatched bases: 5. CDR3 length equals 14 residues. The CDR3 reads CASGGELGANVLTF. The CDR3 DNA is TGTGCCAGCGGGGGGGAGCTAGGGGCCAACGTCCTGACTTTC.

This clone has a handful of counts. J is TRBJ2-1 and V is TRBV4-1, with unresolved D. This CDR3 has 15 residues. The germline V gene encodes CDR1 MGHRA and CDR2 YSYEKL. V was pared by 1 base and J by 3 bases, with 10 bases between. The CDR3 here is CASSQGHRSYNEQFF. In nucleotides, the CDR3 is TGCGCCAGCAGCCAAGGGCACCGGAGCTACAATGAGCAGTTCTTC.

This sequence joins TRBV7-3 and TRBJ2-7; possible D gene TRBD1, 7 bases. This CDR3 has 13 amino acids. CDR1 and CDR2 (germline): SGHTA, FQGTGA. The V end lost 5 bases, the J end lost 2 bases, and 10 bases lay between the germline ends. CDR3 sequence reads: CASSPGGPYEQYF. The CDR3 nucleotides read TGTGCCAGCAGCCCAGGGGGGCCCTACGAGCAGTACTTC.

This chain connects TRBV5-4 to TRBJ2-7; no clear D. This CDR3 has 13 amino acids. Germline assignment: CDR1 SGHNT and CDR2 YYREEE (reference sequence). V gave up 2 bases and J gave up 5 bases, with 11 bases separating them. CDR3 region: CASSLPGRDEQYF. The CDR3 DNA reads TGTGCCAGCAGCTTACCCGGGCGCGACGAGCAGTACTTC.

This clone was recorded a few times. J is TRBJ2-2 and V is TRBV6-6; D call uncertain. Germline V gene data show CDR1 as MNHNY and CDR2 as SVGAGI (reference sequence). V lost 5 bases, J lost 4 bases, and 14 bases lay in between. This CDR3 has 15 amino acids. The DNA for the CDR3 is TGTGCCAGCAGTCCCGCGAGGTCGGGCACCGGGGAGCTGTTTTTT. Amino acid sequence: CASSPARSGTGELFF.

The V gene is TRBV7-9, the J gene TRBJ1-2; 7 bases fit TRBD1. The CDR3 length is 14 residues. Germline lookup yields CDR1 SEHNR and CDR2 FQNEAQ (reference sequence). Trimming took 5 bases from V and 7 from J; bases not matched to a gene: 10. This CDR3 is CASSQGTAAGGYTF. The CDR3 DNA reads TGTGCCAGCAGCCAAGGGACAGCAGCGGGTGGCTACACCTTC.

CDR3 sequence reads: CASQTDLGNTIYF. The CDR3 nucleotides read TGTGCCAGCCAAACAGATCTTGGAAACACCATATATTTT. The chain recombines TRBV9 with TRBJ1-3, with no clear D. CDR3 length equals 13 residues. The germline CDR1 and CDR2 sequences are SGDLS and YYNGEE. Trimming took 7 bases from V and 3 from J, leaving 11 bases between them. The full variable domain, rest sourced from reference TRBV9 and TRBJ1-3, is DSGVTQTPKHLITATGQRVTLRCSPRSGDLSVYWYQQSLDQGLQFLIQYYNGEERAKGNILERFSAQQFPDLHSELNLSSLELGDSALYFCASQTDLGNTIYFGEGSWLTVV.

This chain joins TRBV7-8 and TRBJ2-3; D not certain. The germline V gene has CDR1 SGHVS and CDR2 FQNEAQ. Trimming removed 4 bases from V and 0 bases from J, with 11 bases in between. The CDR3 runs to 15 residues. The CDR3 DNA sequence: TGTGCCAGCAGCTACAGACGTGCTAGCACAGATACGCAGTATTTT. Amino acid sequence: CASSYRRASTDTQYF.

CDR3 protein: CASSVDPDRGWDEQFF. In DNA form, the CDR3 reads TGTGCCAGCAGCGTAGACCCGGACAGGGGATGGGATGAGCAGTTCTTC. The rearrangement uses TRBV9 and TRBJ2-1; 9 bases match TRBD1. The CDR3 spans 16 residues. Trimming removed 0 bases from V and 8 bases from J; junction bases left unmatched: 9. Germline V lookup: CDR1 SGDLS, CDR2 YYNGEE.

This chain joins TRBV7-3 and TRBJ2-1; TRBD2 matches 8 bases. CDR1 is SGHTA, CDR2 FQGTGA, per germline. V lost 6 bases and J lost 2; bases outside the gene matches: 6. The CDR3 length is 15 residues. This CDR3 reads CASSRSGTPYNEQFF. CDR3 coding DNA: TGTGCCAGCAGTCGTAGCGGGACCCCCTACAATGAGCAGTTCTTC.

This clone was seen more than once but under ten times. The J gene is TRBJ1-6, the V gene TRBV6-1, with unresolved D. CDR3 length: 14 residues. The germline V and J ends were trimmed by 5 bases and 8 bases, with 13 bases remaining between them. Per the germline V gene, CDR1 is MNHNS and CDR2 is SASEGT. CDR3 residues: CASSIEKRDSPLHF. The CDR3 DNA sequence: TGTGCCAGCAGTATAGAAAAGAGAGATTCACCCCTCCACTTT.

J is TRBJ1-1 and V is TRBV5-1; D uncertain. There are 13 residues in the CDR3. The germline V gene has CDR1 SGHRS and CDR2 YFSETQ. V lost 6 bases, J lost 1 base, and 10 bases lay in between. The CDR3 reads CASNFDWNTEAFF. The CDR3 coding sequence is TGCGCCAGCAACTTCGATTGGAACACTGAAGCTTTCTTT.

The chain is built from TRBV19 and TRBJ1-5, with unresolved D. Trimming took 6 bases from V and 0 from J, leaving 6 bases between them. The germline CDR1 and CDR2 sequences are LNHDA and SQIVND (reference sequence). The CDR3 has 13 residues. The DNA of the CDR3 is TGTGCCAGTAGGGGTTATAGCAATCAGCCCCAGCATTTT. Translation: CASRGYSNQPQHF. Full variable domain (remainder filled in from reference TRBV19 and TRBJ1-5): DGGITQSPKYLFRKEGQNVTLSCEQNLNHDAMYWYRQDPGQGLRLIYYSQIVNDFQKGDIAEGYSVSREKKESFPLTVTSAQKNPTAFYLCASRGYSNQPQHFGDGTRLSIL.

The chain uses TRBV6-6 and TRBJ2-7; no clear D gene. V shed 2 bases and J shed 1 base, with 6 bases lying between them. This CDR3 is 13 amino acids long. Germline V lookup: CDR1 MNHNY, CDR2 SVGAGI (reference sequence). CDR3: CASSYPGSYEQYF. CDR3 bases: TGTGCCAGCAGTTACCCCGGGTCCTACGAGCAGTACTTC.

The chain uses TRBV28 and TRBJ2-5; D gene unclear. Trimming pared 6 bases from V and 4 bases from J, leaving 18 bases between. This CDR3 is built from 15 residues. Per the germline V gene, CDR1 is MDHEN and CDR2 is SYDVKM. CDR3 protein: CASSAFLGLRETQYF. The CDR3 nucleotides read TGTGCCAGCAGCGCCTTTTTGGGTTTGCGAGAGACCCAGTACTTC.

This clone showed up just a few times. The chain joins TRBV16 to TRBJ1-5; D remains ambiguous. Looked up from germline, CDR1 is KGHSY and CDR2 is FQNENV. The CDR3 has 13 amino acids. V was pared by 4 bases and J by 5 bases, with 9 bases between. The CDR3 nucleotides are TGTGCCAGCAGCCTGGGTGCGTATCAGCCCCAGCATTTT. It yields the protein CASSLGAYQPQHF.

The chain carries TRBV10-1 and TRBJ2-3, with D possibly TRBD2 on 6 matching bases. This CDR3 has 14 residues. Trimming took off 4 bases at V and 3 bases at J, with 11 bases between the two ends. The germline V gene has CDR1 WNHNN and CDR2 SYGVQD (reference sequence). This CDR3 reads CASSAGERTDTQYF. CDR3 sequence (DNA): TGCGCCAGCAGTGCGGGAGAAAGGACAGATACGCAGTATTTT.

CDR3 sequence reads: CASSPSRGTEAFF. The CDR3 DNA follows: TGCGCCAGCAGCCCGAGTCGGGGCACTGAAGCTTTCTTT. The rearrangement uses TRBV5-1 and TRBJ1-1, with unresolved D. This CDR3 spans 13 amino acids. Germline V gene data show CDR1 as SGHRS and CDR2 as YFSETQ. V lost 4 bases to trimming and J lost 4 bases, with 11 bases between them.

The chain combines TRBV18 with TRBJ1-2, with 8 bases aligning to TRBD1. With V trimmed by 0 bases and J by 5 bases, 5 bases remained unmatched. Germline lookup yields CDR1 KGHSH and CDR2 LQKENI. This CDR3 comprises 15 residues. The CDR3 sequence is CASSPPIGQGYGYTF. CDR3 nucleotide sequence: TGTGCCAGCTCACCACCGATCGGACAGGGTTATGGCTACACCTTC.